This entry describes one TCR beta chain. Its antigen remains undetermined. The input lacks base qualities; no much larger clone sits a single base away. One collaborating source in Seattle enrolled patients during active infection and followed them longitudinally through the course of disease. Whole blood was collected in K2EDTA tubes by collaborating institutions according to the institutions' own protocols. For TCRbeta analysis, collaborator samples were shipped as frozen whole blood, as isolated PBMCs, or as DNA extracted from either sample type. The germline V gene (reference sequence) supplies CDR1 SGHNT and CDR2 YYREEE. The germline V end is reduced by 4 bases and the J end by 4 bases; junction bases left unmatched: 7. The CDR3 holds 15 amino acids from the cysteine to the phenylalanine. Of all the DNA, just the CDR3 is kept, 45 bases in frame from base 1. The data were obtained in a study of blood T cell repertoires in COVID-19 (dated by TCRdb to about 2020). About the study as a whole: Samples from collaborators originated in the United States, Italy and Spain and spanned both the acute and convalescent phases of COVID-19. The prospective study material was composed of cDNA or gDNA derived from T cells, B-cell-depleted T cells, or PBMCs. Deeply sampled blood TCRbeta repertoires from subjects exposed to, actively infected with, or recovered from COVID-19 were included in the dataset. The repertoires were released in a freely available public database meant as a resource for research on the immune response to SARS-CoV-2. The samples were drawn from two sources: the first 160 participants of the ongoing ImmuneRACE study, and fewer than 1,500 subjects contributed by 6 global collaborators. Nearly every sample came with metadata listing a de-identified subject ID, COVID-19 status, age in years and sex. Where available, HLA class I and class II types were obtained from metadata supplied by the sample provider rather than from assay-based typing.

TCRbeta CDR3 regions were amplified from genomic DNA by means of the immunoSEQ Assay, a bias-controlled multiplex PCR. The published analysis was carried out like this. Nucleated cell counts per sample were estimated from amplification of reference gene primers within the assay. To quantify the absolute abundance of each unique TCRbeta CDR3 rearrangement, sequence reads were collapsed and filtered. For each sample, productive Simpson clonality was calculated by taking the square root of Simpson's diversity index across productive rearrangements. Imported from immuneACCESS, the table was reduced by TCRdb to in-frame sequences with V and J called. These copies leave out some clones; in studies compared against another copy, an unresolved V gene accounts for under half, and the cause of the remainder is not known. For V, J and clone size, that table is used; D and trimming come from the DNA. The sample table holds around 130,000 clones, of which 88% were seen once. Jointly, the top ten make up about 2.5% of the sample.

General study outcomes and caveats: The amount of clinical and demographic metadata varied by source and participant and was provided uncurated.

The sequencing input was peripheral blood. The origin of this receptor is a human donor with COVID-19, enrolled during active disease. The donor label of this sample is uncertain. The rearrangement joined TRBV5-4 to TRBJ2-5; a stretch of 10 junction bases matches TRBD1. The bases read TGTGCCAGCAGCCGGGGACAGGGGTCGGCAGAGACCCAGTACTTC. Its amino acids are CASSRGQGSAETQYF.